The following is a T cell receptor (beta chain) sequence with its context. Trimming removed 2 bases from V and 0 bases from J, with 12 bases in between. Germline V gene data show CDR1 as SGHKS and CDR2 as YYEKEE (reference sequence). The CDR3 sequence is 16 residues long. These data originate in a study of blood T cell repertoires in COVID-19. Measured with immunoSEQ multiplex PCR; TCRdb has only the in-frame clones, and not every one. This table has about 100,000 clones, more than 70% appearing once. The chain recombines TRBV5-5 with TRBJ1-3; D unclear. Sequenced: peripheral blood. The TCR originated in a human donor in a cohort sampled during active COVID-19. The CDR3 nucleotides are TGTGCCAGCAGCTTTGATTGGAGCCTCTCTGGAAACACCATATATTTT. Its translation: CASSFDWSLSGNTIYF.